These T cell receptor beta chains were read from a single sample in a study of blood T cells in healthy people across ages. TCRdb ran MiXCR on the 5' RACE reads and lists one entry per CDR3 protein. In the table there are roughly 1.7 million distinct CDR3 sequences, almost 35% of which are singletons. The sequenced material came from blood. The receptors originated from a woman in her thirties in good health. Both conserved end residues are part of each CDR3. Fields, in order: V gene, clone size, J gene, D gene, CDR3 DNA, CDR3 protein. D genes are given only for firm matches. Only some rows state a clone size, as once, few, many or a class for expanded clones.

TRBV9	few	TRBJ1-6	.	TGTGCCAGCAGCGATCCCCAGGAGGATAATTCACCCCTCCACTTT	CASSDPQEDNSPLHF
TRBV7-9	.	TRBJ1-1	.	TGTGCCAGCAGCTTTTCTTTGGGGGGTGGCATGAACACTGAAGCTTTCTTT	CASSFSLGGGMNTEAFF
TRBV24-1	.	TRBJ2-7	TRBD1	TGTGCCACCAGTGATGGACAGGGGACCTACGAGCAGTACTTC	CATSDGQGTYEQYF
TRBV12-3/TRBV12-4	.	TRBJ2-1	.	TGTGCCAGCAGTTCTCAGACTAATTTTGAGCAGTTCTTC	CASSSQTNFEQFF
TRBV20-1	.	TRBJ2-5	.	TGCAGTGCTAGAGGCTGGGGTTTAGAGGGAGAGACCCAGTACTTC	CSARGWGLEGETQYF
TRBV20-1	.	TRBJ2-3	.	TGCAGTGCCACCGTCCCCTGGGGCACAGATACGCAGTATTTT	CSATVPWGTDTQYF
TRBV7-2	.	TRBJ2-1	TRBD2	TGTGCCAGCACCCACCTAGCGGGGGGGACCTACAATGAGCAGTTCTTC	CASTHLAGGTYNEQFF
TRBV5-1	.	TRBJ2-7	.	TGCGCCAGCAGCTTGGCGTCAGTTACCCTCTACGAGCAGTACTTC	CASSLASVTLYEQYF
TRBV15	once	TRBJ2-1	TRBD2	TGTGCCGCCAGCATATCGGGGGGTGGTTTGAATGAGCAGTTCTTC	CAASISGGGLNEQFF
TRBV30	.	TRBJ1-2	.	TGTGCCTGGAGTCCCGGATGGCCAACTAACTATGGCTACACCTTC	CAWSPGWPTNYGYTF
TRBV18	few	TRBJ2-5	.	TGTGCCAGCTCACCACCTACAGTCCTCCAAGAGACCCAGTACTTC	CASSPPTVLQETQYF
TRBV19	.	TRBJ2-7	.	TGTGCCAGTGGGGGAAAGGCTTACGAGCAGTACTTC	CASGGKAYEQYF
TRBV3-1	.	TRBJ2-1	.	TGTGCCAGCAGTCAAATGGGCGGGGCCTCCTACAATGAGCAGTCCTTC	CASSQMGGASYNEQSF
TRBV2	.	TRBJ2-5	TRBD2	TGTGCCAGCAGTTGGGCTAGCGGGGGGGCGACCCAGTACTTC	CASSWASGGATQYF
TRBV7-2	few	TRBJ2-5	.	TGTGCCAGCAGCTTGGTCATAGGAGGAGAGACCCAGTACTTC	CASSLVIGGETQYF
TRBV2	.	TRBJ2-3	.	TGTGCCAGCATGAGGACAGACACAGATACGCAGTATTTT	CASMRTDTDTQYF
TRBV29-1	few	TRBJ1-2	.	TGCAGCGTTGAAGGATGGACCTATGGCTACACCTTC	CSVEGWTYGYTF
TRBV6-5	few	TRBJ2-3	.	TGTGCCAGCCGATGGACGGGGGAGAAGACAGATACGCAGTATTTT	CASRWTGEKTDTQYF
TRBV5-1	.	TRBJ2-2	TRBD2	TGCGCCAGCAGCTTGGCCCCCCGGCGGGGGAGCGGGGAGCTGTTTTTT	CASSLAPRRGSGELFF
TRBV18	few	TRBJ2-3	.	TGTGCCAGCTCACCAGCCGGGAACAGCGATACGCAGTATTTT	CASSPAGNSDTQYF
TRBV20-1	few	TRBJ2-1	TRBD1	TGCAGTGCTAGAGACCTAATCCACCGGGACAGGGGAGGTGAGCAGTTCTTC	CSARDLIHRDRGGEQFF
TRBV18	.	TRBJ1-2	.	TGTGCCAGCTCACCACAACCTTATGGTGATGGCTACACCTTC	CASSPQPYGDGYTF
TRBV29-1	few	TRBJ1-5	.	TGCAGCGTTGAAGATCCCGGTCAGCCCCAGCATTTT	CSVEDPGQPQHF
TRBV5-1	.	TRBJ2-3	.	TGCGCCAGCAGCTTAGAGGGGCGGTCCCAGAGGGATACGCAGTATTTT	CASSLEGRSQRDTQYF
TRBV9	few	TRBJ2-5	.	TGTGCCAGCAGCCTTACAGGTTTGGTTCGAGAGACCCAGTACTTC	CASSLTGLVRETQYF
TRBV20-1	few	TRBJ1-5	.	TGCAGTGCTAGTGATAACAAGGGCAATCAGCCCCAGCATTTT	CSASDNKGNQPQHF
TRBV20-1	.	TRBJ1-1	.	TGCAGTGCTAGAGCTCTGGGGAGAAACACTGAAGCTTTCTTT	CSARALGRNTEAFF
TRBV6-1	.	TRBJ2-2	.	TGTGCCAGCAGTACGCCCCGGGAGCTGTTTTTT	CASSTPRELFF
TRBV5-5	few	TRBJ1-2	.	TGTGCCAGCACCCCACCAGGGCACTCTAACTATGGCTACACCTTC	CASTPPGHSNYGYTF
TRBV10-3	few	TRBJ1-1	.	TGTGCCATCATGGGTTCATATCCAGTGAACACTGAAGCTTTCTTT	CAIMGSYPVNTEAFF
TRBV20-1	few	TRBJ1-2	TRBD1	TGCAGTGCTAGACACTCCGGGACAGGGTACTATGGCTACACCTTC	CSARHSGTGYYGYTF
TRBV7-9	few	TRBJ2-7	.	TGTGCCAGCAGCCCCGGGTCCTACTTTATCTACGAGCAGTACTTC	CASSPGSYFIYEQYF
TRBV9	few	TRBJ1-5	.	TGTGCCAGCAGCGTAGGGGGAGAGAATCAGCCCCAGCATTTT	CASSVGGENQPQHF
TRBV3-1	.	TRBJ2-3	.	TGTGCCAGCAGCCAAGAGGGGGGGGCCGTTACAGATACGCAGTATTTT	CASSQEGGAVTDTQYF
TRBV5-1	.	TRBJ2-7	.	TGCGCCAGCCGGAGTAGATCCTCCGGGTCCTACGAGCAGTACTTC	CASRSRSSGSYEQYF
TRBV28	few	TRBJ2-7	TRBD2	TGTGCCAGCAGTTTAAACCTAGCGGGAGGGTACCCCTACGAGCAGTACTTC	CASSLNLAGGYPYEQYF
TRBV27	few	TRBJ2-5	.	TGTGCCAGCAGTCCCGCAAGGGTCTCGGAGACCCAGTACTTC	CASSPARVSETQYF
TRBV20-1	few	TRBJ2-5	.	TGCAGTGCTATCAGCCAAGAGACCCAGTACTTC	CSAISQETQYF
TRBV15	few	TRBJ1-4	.	TGTGCCACCAGCAGAGACAACTGGATAACACTGTTTTTT	CATSRDNWITLFF